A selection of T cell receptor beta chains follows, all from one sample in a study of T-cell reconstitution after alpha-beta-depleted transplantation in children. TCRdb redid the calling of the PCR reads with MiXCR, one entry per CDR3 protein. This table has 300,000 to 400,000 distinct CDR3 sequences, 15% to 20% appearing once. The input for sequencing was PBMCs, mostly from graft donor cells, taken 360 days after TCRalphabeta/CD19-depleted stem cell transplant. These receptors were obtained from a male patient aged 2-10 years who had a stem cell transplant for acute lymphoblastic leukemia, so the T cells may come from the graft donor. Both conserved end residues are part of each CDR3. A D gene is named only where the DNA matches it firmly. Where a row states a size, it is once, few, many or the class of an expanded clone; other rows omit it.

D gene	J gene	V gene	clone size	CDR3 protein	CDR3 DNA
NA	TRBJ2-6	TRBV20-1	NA	CSARAAAGIISGANVLTF	TGCAGTGCTAGAGCAGCGGCAGGAATTATCTCTGGGGCCAACGTCCTGACTTTC
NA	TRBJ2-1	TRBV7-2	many	CASSFPGRTSRWNEQFF	TGTGCCAGCAGCTTCCCGGGACGGACGTCACGATGGAATGAGCAGTTCTTC
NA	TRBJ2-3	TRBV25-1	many	CASSEWGGRGEADTQYF	TGTGCCAGCAGTGAATGGGGGGGGCGGGGTGAGGCAGATACGCAGTATTTT
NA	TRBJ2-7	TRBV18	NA	CASSPLPEHRYF	TGTGCCAGCTCACCACTTCCAGAGCATAGGTACTTC
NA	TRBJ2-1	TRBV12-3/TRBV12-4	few	CASSLWVLDLSEQFF	TGTGCCAGCAGTTTATGGGTCCTAGACTTGAGTGAGCAGTTCTTC
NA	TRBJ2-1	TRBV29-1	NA	CSVELERPYNEQFF	TGCAGCGTTGAGTTAGAAAGGCCCTACAATGAGCAGTTCTTC
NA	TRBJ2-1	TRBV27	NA	CASSFNGYNEQFF	TGTGCCAGCAGTTTTAACGGCTACAATGAGCAGTTCTTC
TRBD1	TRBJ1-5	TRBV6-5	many	CASSYSMPTDRGLQPQHF	TGTGCCAGCAGTTACTCGATGCCCACAGACAGGGGATTACAGCCCCAGCATTTT
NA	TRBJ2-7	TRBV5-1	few	CASSLALDSYSYEQYF	TGCGCCAGCAGCTTGGCCCTAGACAGCTACTCCTACGAGCAGTACTTC
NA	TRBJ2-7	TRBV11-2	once	CASSLFRDRGQYF	TGTGCCAGCAGCTTATTCCGGGACCGAGGACAGTACTTC
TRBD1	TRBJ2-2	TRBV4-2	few	CASSQEPGTAYTGELFF	TGTGCCAGCAGCCAAGAACCCGGGACAGCCTACACCGGGGAGCTGTTTTTT
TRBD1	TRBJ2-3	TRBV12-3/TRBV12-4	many	CASSWTGPADTQYF	TGTGCCAGCAGTTGGACAGGGCCGGCAGATACGCAGTATTTT
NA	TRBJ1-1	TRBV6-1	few	CASSPGGGAWDTEAFF	TGTGCCAGCAGTCCAGGCGGGGGGGCCTGGGACACTGAAGCTTTCTTT
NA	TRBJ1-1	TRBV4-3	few	CASSHGREDTEAFF	TGCGCCAGCAGCCACGGTCGCGAGGACACTGAAGCTTTCTTT
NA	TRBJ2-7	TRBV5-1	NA	CASSSGSGGYEQYF	TGCGCCAGCAGCTCCGGGTCGGGTGGCTACGAGCAGTACTTC
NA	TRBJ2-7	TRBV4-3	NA	CASSQAKGYEQYF	TGCGCCAGCAGCCAAGCCAAAGGGTACGAGCAGTACTTC
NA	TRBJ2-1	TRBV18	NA	CASSPPMAAYNEQFF	TGTGCCAGCTCACCACCGATGGCAGCGTACAATGAGCAGTTCTTC
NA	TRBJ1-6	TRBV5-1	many	CASSLDGVPPLHF	TGCGCCAGCAGCTTGGATGGGGTTCCACCCCTCCACTTT
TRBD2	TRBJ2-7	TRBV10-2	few	CASSEPAGWQYF	TGCGCCAGCAGTGAGCCAGCGGGATGGCAGTACTTC
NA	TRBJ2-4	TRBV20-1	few	CSASTPTENIQYF	TGCAGTGCTAGCACCCCCACGGAAAACATTCAGTACTTC
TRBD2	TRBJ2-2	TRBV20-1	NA	CRGLAGTGELFF	TGCAGGGGACTAGCGGGTACCGGGGAGCTGTTTTTT
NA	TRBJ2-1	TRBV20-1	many	CSARGGLAHNSYNEQFF	TGCAGTGCTAGAGGGGGGCTAGCGCACAACTCCTACAATGAGCAGTTCTTC
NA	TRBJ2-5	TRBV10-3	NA	CAISPLAMETQYF	TGTGCCATCTCGCCGCTGGCGATGGAGACCCAGTACTTC
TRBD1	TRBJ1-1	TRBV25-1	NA	CASSEVGQGVTEAFF	TGTGCCAGCAGTGAGGTTGGACAGGGGGTGACTGAAGCTTTCTTT
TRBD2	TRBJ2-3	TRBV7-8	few	CASSLLAGVGFVRGTDTQYF	TGTGCCAGCAGCTTACTAGCGGGGGTCGGATTCGTCCGTGGCACAGATACGCAGTATTTT
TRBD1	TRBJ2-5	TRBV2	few	CASKSDRARETQYF	TGTGCCAGCAAAAGCGACAGGGCCAGAGAGACCCAGTACTTC
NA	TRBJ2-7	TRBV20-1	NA	CSARVGVYEQYF	TGCAGTGCTAGAGTAGGGGTCTACGAGCAGTACTTC
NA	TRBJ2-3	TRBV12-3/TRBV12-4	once	CASSLLAESTDTQYF	TGTGCCAGCAGTTTGTTAGCGGAAAGCACAGATACGCAGTATTTT
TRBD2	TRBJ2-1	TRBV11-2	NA	CASSLGTSGRIYNEQFF	TGTGCCAGCAGCTTGGGGACTAGCGGGAGGATCTACAATGAGCAGTTCTTC
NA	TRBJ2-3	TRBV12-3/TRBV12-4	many	CASTMDSLGIDTQYF	TGTGCCAGCACCATGGACTCCCTCGGGATAGATACGCAGTATTTT
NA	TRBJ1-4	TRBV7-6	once	CASSLEGPGSTNEKLFF	TGTGCCAGCAGCTTGGAAGGCCCAGGGAGTACTAATGAAAAACTGTTTTTT
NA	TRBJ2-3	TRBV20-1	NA	CSAGGGRGAEDTQYF	TGCAGTGCTGGCGGTGGTCGGGGCGCAGAAGATACGCAGTATTTT
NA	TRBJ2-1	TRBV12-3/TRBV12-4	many	CASSLLPMDYNEQFF	TGTGCCAGCAGTTTACTACCGATGGACTACAATGAGCAGTTCTTC
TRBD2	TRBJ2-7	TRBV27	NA	CASSRGTSGVSYEQYF	TGTGCCAGCAGTCGTGGGACTAGCGGGGTTAGCTACGAGCAGTACTTC
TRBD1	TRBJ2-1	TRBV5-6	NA	CASSFVGQGVNEQFF	TGTGCCAGCAGCTTCGTGGGACAGGGGGTGAATGAGCAGTTCTTC
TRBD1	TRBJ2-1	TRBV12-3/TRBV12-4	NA	CASSPGQANNEQFF	TGTGCCAGCAGCCCGGGACAGGCCAACAATGAGCAGTTCTTC
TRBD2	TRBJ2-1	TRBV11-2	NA	CASNGREGYNEQFF	TGTGCCAGCAACGGGCGGGAGGGATACAATGAGCAGTTCTTC
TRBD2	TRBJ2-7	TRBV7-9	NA	CASSLKTSGSAAYEQYF	TGTGCCAGCAGCTTGAAGACTAGCGGGAGTGCAGCCTACGAGCAGTACTTC
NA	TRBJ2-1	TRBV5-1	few	CASSEGGNEQFF	TGCGCCAGCAGCGAAGGGGGAAATGAGCAGTTCTTC
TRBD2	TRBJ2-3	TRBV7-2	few	CASSRLTSGSGYTQYF	TGTGCCAGCAGCCGTCTCACTAGCGGGAGTGGTTATACGCAGTATTTT
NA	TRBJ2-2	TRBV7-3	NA	CASSPSRNTGELFF	TGTGCCAGCAGCCCCAGCCGCAACACCGGGGAGCTGTTTTTT
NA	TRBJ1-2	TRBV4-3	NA	CASSQVQGYGYTF	TGCGCCAGCAGCCAAGTTCAGGGGTATGGCTACACCTTC
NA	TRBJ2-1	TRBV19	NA	CASSMGLGEQFF	TGTGCCAGTAGTATGGGTCTCGGGGAGCAGTTCTTC
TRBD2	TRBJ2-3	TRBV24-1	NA	CATSDLTSGSTDTQYF	TGTGCCACCAGTGATTTGACTAGCGGTTCCACAGATACGCAGTATTTT
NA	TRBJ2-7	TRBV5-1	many	CASSLSRAGEQYF	TGCGCCAGCAGCTTGAGCCGGGCAGGCGAGCAGTACTTC
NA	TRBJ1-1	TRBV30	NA	CAWSDDLPEAFF	TGTGCCTGGAGTGACGATTTGCCTGAAGCTTTCTTT
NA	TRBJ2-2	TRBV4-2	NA	CASSPHGTTAGELFF	TGTGCCAGCAGCCCGCACGGGACAACTGCCGGGGAGCTGTTTTTT
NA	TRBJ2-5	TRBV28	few	CASSWSNRGASTQYF	TGTGCCAGCAGTTGGAGCAACCGAGGGGCCTCGACCCAGTACTTC
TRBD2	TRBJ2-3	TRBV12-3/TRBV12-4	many	CASSPIAGGLTDTQYF	TGTGCCAGCAGTCCAATAGCGGGAGGCCTCACAGATACGCAGTATTTT
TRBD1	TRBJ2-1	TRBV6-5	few	CASSSPRTGETYNEQFF	TGTGCCAGCAGTTCCCCGAGGACAGGGGAAACCTACAATGAGCAGTTCTTC